This T cell receptor beta chain emerged from a study of blood T cell repertoires in COVID-19 (dated by TCRdb to the early 2020s). Turning to the overall study: Samples from collaborators originated in the United States, Italy and Spain and spanned both the acute and convalescent phases of COVID-19. The prospective study material was composed of cDNA or gDNA derived from T cells, B-cell-depleted T cells, or PBMCs. Deeply sampled blood TCRbeta repertoires from subjects exposed to, actively infected with, or recovered from COVID-19 were included in the dataset. The repertoires were made available in a free public database intended to serve as a resource for research on the immune response to SARS-CoV-2. Samples were obtained from the ongoing ImmuneRACE study (first 160 participants) and from some 1,200 subjects provided by 6 global collaborators. A de-identified subject ID, COVID-19 status, age in years and sex were almost always included in the sample metadata. Where available, HLA class I and class II types were obtained from metadata supplied by the sample provider rather than from assay-based typing. The full study reports these points: The amount of clinical and demographic metadata varied by source and participant and was provided uncurated.

In regard to this clone: The antigen this receptor binds is unknown. The sample holds no much larger clone one base away, and base qualities are not on file.

The immunoSEQ Assay, a bias-controlled multiplex PCR, was used to amplify TCRbeta CDR3 regions from genomic DNA. Under the source paper's analysis protocol: The number of nucleated cells in each sample was estimated from the amplification of reference gene primers within the assay. Sequence reads were collapsed and filtered to measure the absolute abundance of every unique TCRbeta CDR3 rearrangement. Productive Simpson clonality was computed per sample as the square root of Simpson's diversity index over productive rearrangements. Held by TCRdb, this immuneACCESS table contains in-frame sequences only and omits some clones. Under half of the omission traces to an unresolved V gene where checked; the cause of the rest is unknown. V and J calls and clone size come straight from that table; D and trimming were deduced from the DNA. Recorded for this sample are some 80,000 clones; roughly 88% of them occurred a single time. Approximately 2.5% of the sample is held by the ten biggest clonotypes.

Collaborating institutions collected whole blood in K2EDTA tubes following their own protocols. Collaborator samples were shipped for TCRbeta analysis as frozen whole blood, isolated PBMCs, or DNA extracted from either sample type. This receptor was obtained from a human donor in a cohort sampled during active COVID-19. The sequenced sample consisted of peripheral blood.

The CDR3 protein: CASSEGHKFYNEQFF. The DNA is TGTGCCAGCAGTGAGGGACATAAATTCTACAATGAGCAGTTCTTC. The rearranged chain carries TRBV2 and TRBJ2-1; a tentative D call is TRBD1 (6 bases match). Reading the germline V gene gives CDR1 SNHLY and CDR2 FYNNEI. V is cut by 3 bases and J by 3 bases, and the space between the germline ends is 12 bases. There are 15 amino acids in the CDR3, from cysteine to phenylalanine inclusive. The DNA shown is the 45-base CDR3, in frame from base 1.